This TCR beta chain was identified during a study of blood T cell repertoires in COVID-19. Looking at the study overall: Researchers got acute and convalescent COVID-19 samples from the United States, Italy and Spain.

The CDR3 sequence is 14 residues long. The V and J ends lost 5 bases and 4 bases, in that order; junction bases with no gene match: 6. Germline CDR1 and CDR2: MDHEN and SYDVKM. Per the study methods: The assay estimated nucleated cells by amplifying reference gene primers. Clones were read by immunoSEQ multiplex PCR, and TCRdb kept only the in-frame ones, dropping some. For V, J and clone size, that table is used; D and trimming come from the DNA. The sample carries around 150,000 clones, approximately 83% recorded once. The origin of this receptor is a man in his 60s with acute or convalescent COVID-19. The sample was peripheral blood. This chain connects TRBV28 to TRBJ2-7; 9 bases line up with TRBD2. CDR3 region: CASSPGTSRYEQYF. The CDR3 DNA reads TGTGCCAGCAGTCCCGGGACTAGCCGTTACGAGCAGTACTTC. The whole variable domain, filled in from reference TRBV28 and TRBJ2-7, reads DVKVTQSSRYLVKRTGEKVFLECVQDMDHENMFWYRQDPGLGLRLIYFSYDVKMKEKGDIPEGYSVSREKKERFSLILESASTNQTSMYLCASSPGTSRYEQYFGPGTRLTVT.